This entry lists 17 T cell receptor beta chains sequenced from one sample in a study of T cell responses to AZD1222 COVID-19 vaccine. Sequencing was performed with immunoSEQ multiplex PCR; in TCRdb, only in-frame clones are kept and a portion is missing. Of some 140,000 clones in the sample, roughly 90% were seen once. This specimen was peripheral blood, taken on day 0 of AZD1222 vaccination. The source of these receptors is an adult in good health.

This chain links TRBV28 with TRBJ1-3; D uncertain. With 2 bases removed from V and 0 bases from J, the gap between germline ends came to 11 bases. This CDR3 has 16 amino acids. Germline V lookup: CDR1 MDHEN, CDR2 SYDVKM. The CDR3 DNA reads TGTGCCAGCAGTTTACTTCTGGGCAGCTCTGGAAACACCATATATTTT. Protein sequence: CASSLLLGSSGNTIYF. The full variable domain, its missing parts supplied by reference TRBV28 and TRBJ1-3, is DVKVTQSSRYLVKRTGEKVFLECVQDMDHENMFWYRQDPGLGLRLIYFSYDVKMKEKGDIPEGYSVSREKKERFSLILESASTNQTSMYLCASSLLLGSSGNTIYFGEGSWLTVV.

The chain uses TRBV7-8 and TRBJ2-7; D unclear. Per germline, CDR1 SGHVS and CDR2 FQNEAQ. V shed 1 base and J shed 7 bases, with 17 bases lying between them. The length of the CDR3 is 15 residues. In DNA, the CDR3 is TGTGCCAGCAGCTTAGACATCTTCAGGTTCAGGGAGCAGTACTTC. Residues: CASSLDIFRFREQYF. Based on the CDR3 plus reference TRBV7-8 and TRBJ2-7, the full variable domain is GAGVSQSPRYKVAKRGQDVALRCDPISGHVSLFWYQQALGQGPEFLTYFQNEAQLDKSGLPSDRFFAERPEGSVSTLKIQRTQQEDSAVYLCASSLDIFRFREQYFGPGTRLTVT.

The chain carries TRBV5-7 and TRBJ1-2; D remains unclear. TRBV5-7 is labeled an ORF, and its function is uncertain. The CDR3 is 17 amino acids. V lost 5 bases and J 1 base, leaving 21 bases between the germline ends. Here the CDR3 reads CASRVWAARPYNYGYTF. Here the CDR3 DNA reads TGTGCCAGCAGGGTGTGGGCAGCCAGGCCCTATAACTATGGCTACACCTTC.

The chain has TRBV7-9 and TRBJ2-3, with TRBD1 identical over 7 bases. The CDR3 has 18 residues. V lost 2 bases and J lost 1; bases outside the gene matches: 12. Germline V gives CDR1 SEHNR, CDR2 FQNEAQ (reference sequence). CDR3 region: CASSLRGNDRARTDTQYF. CDR3 bases: TGTGCCAGCAGCTTAAGGGGGAATGACAGGGCCCGCACAGATACGCAGTATTTT.

The gene calls are TRBV30 and TRBJ1-2; D is unresolved. The V gene lost 2 bases and the J gene lost 13 bases, with 11 bases spanning the gap. The CDR3 extends over 10 amino acids. Per the germline V gene, CDR1 is GTSNPN and CDR2 is SVGIG (reference sequence). The CDR3 bases are TGTGCCTGGAGTTACCCCCCGGTCACCTTC. Its protein is CAWSYPPVTF.

The chain couples TRBV7-2 to TRBJ1-5, with D perhaps matching TRBD1 (5 bases). The CDR3 has 14 amino acids. CDR1 and CDR2 (germline): SGHTA, FQGNSA. V was trimmed by 4 bases and J by 0 bases, leaving 7 bases between them. The CDR3 here is CASSSQGSNQPQHF. CDR3 DNA sequence: TGTGCCAGCAGCTCGCAGGGTAGCAATCAGCCCCAGCATTTT.

This chain uses TRBV18 with TRBJ2-1, with 9 positions matching TRBD1. Germline V gene lookup returns CDR1 KGHSH and CDR2 LQKENI. The CDR3 is 14 amino acids. V lost 3 bases, J lost 5 bases, and 2 bases stayed unmatched. CDR3: CASSPRQGDNEQFF. As DNA, the CDR3 is TGTGCCAGCTCACCGAGACAGGGGGACAATGAGCAGTTCTTC.

The chain is built from TRBV6-2 or TRBV6-3 and TRBJ2-3, with D perhaps matching TRBD2 (5 bases). The CDR3 loop spans 18 amino acids. Trimming stripped 0 bases from V and 1 base from J, with 17 bases between. Germline CDR1 and CDR2: MNHEY and SVGEGT. CDR3 loop: CASSYSPGLSGRTDTQYF. For the CDR3, the DNA is TGTGCCAGCAGTTACTCCCCCGGACTCTCCGGGCGCACAGATACGCAGTATTTT.

This chain links TRBV7-2 with TRBJ2-3; the match to TRBD2 covers 9 bases. Trimming at V came to 1 base and at J to 7 bases, leaving 9 bases not matched to a gene. The CDR3 has 16 residues. The germline V gene encodes CDR1 SGHTA and CDR2 FQGNSA. This CDR3 reads CASSLDLSGGSNTQYF. The CDR3 DNA follows: TGTGCCAGCAGCTTAGATTTGAGCGGGGGGTCAAATACGCAGTATTTT.

The table lists this clone with a few counts. The genes are TRBV7-6 and TRBJ2-7, with 12 bases aligning to TRBD2. CDR1 is SGHVS, CDR2 FNYEAQ, per germline. Trimming at V came to 5 bases and at J to 0 bases, leaving 14 bases not matched to a gene. This CDR3 contains 19 residues. CDR3 nucleotides: TGTGCCAGCAGCACTAGCCCAAGGACTAGCGGGATCCTCTCCTACGAGCAGTACTTC. Protein: CASSTSPRTSGILSYEQYF.

The chain recombines TRBV19 with TRBJ2-2; TRBD1 might be the D (5 bases). The CDR3 is 18 amino acids. V lost 6 bases, J lost 0 bases, and 20 bases lay in between. Germline loops: CDR1 LNHDA, CDR2 SQIVND (reference sequence). The CDR3, as DNA: TGTGCCAGTAGACCTTCCCACGACAGTTCTGCGAACACCGGGGAGCTGTTTTTT. Its translation is CASRPSHDSSANTGELFF.

This clone has just a few counts. This rearrangement joins TRBV5-1 to TRBJ2-7, with 13 positions matching TRBD2. Trimming at V came to 4 bases and at J to 3 bases, leaving 7 bases not matched to a gene. Germline CDR1 is SGHRS and CDR2 is YFSETQ. This CDR3 comprises 16 residues. CDR3 amino acids: CASSLGTSGDIYEQYF. In DNA, the CDR3 is TGCGCCAGCAGCCTAGGGACTAGCGGGGATATCTACGAGCAGTACTTC.

The V call is TRBV27, the J call TRBJ1-3; D unclear. This CDR3 region has 19 residues. The germline V gene encodes CDR1 MNHEY and CDR2 SMNVEV (reference sequence). Trimming cost V 6 bases and J 0 bases, with 24 bases left between them. The CDR3 here is CASSPRSRSTSISGNTIYF. CDR3 nucleotide sequence: TGTGCCAGCAGCCCGCGGTCTAGATCGACCTCGATCTCTGGAAACACCATATATTTT.

This CDR3 reads CASSQEGLPQETQYF. The CDR3 DNA follows: TGCGCCAGCAGCCAAGAGGGACTGCCCCAAGAGACCCAGTACTTC. The rearrangement uses TRBV4-1 and TRBJ2-5; D is possibly TRBD2 (6 bases). CDR3 length equals 15 residues. CDR1 MGHRA and CDR2 YSYEKL come from the germline V gene. Trimming took off 0 bases at V and 1 base at J, with 9 bases between the two ends.

The chain is built from TRBV29-1 and TRBJ2-2; 7 bases map to TRBD2. Per the germline V gene, CDR1 is SQVTM and CDR2 is ANQGSEA. Losses at the gene ends were 3 bases for V and 5 bases for J; bases not matched to a gene: 6. The CDR3 length is 14 residues. CDR3 DNA sequence: TGCAGCGTTGATCAAAGCGGGAAGACCGGGGAGCTGTTTTTT. This codes for CSVDQSGKTGELFF.

The V gene is TRBV10-3, the J gene TRBJ1-5, with TRBD1 matching 10 bases. The J segment lost 6 bases and the V segment lost 11 bases, leaving 4 bases of the junction unmatched. Germline V gene lookup returns CDR1 ENHRY and CDR2 SYGVKD. The length of the CDR3 is 12 residues. CDR3 protein: CAGGQGGQPQHF. For the CDR3, the DNA is TGTGCCGGAGGACAGGGGGGTCAGCCCCAGCATTTT.

The chain uses TRBV30 and TRBJ2-5; D gene ambiguous. This CDR3 is 15 amino acids long. Between the trimmed V and J ends, which lost 3 bases and 0 bases, there was a span of 14 bases. Germline V gene data show CDR1 as GTSNPN and CDR2 as SVGIG (reference sequence). CDR3 nucleotide sequence: TGTGCCTGGAGCTTTCTTGAAGGGTACCAAGAGACCCAGTACTTC. Its protein is CAWSFLEGYQETQYF.